One and the same sample provided the 8 T cell receptor beta chains below, sequenced in a study of human T cells and chemical hapten exposure. Specified time point: patch test 2, 6 weeks after DPC sensitization. Treatment: therapeutic diphenylcyclopropenone sensitization with weekly scalp DPC. TCRdb re-derived calls from the RACE reads in MiXCR, one entry per CDR3 protein. Altogether approximately 75,000 distinct CDR3 sequences are present, around 7.9% being singletons, with the ten largest covering around 3%. Sequences were derived from whole blood, sampled in connection with sensitization to the hapten diphenylcyclopropenone (DPC). The receptors stem from a woman between 50 and 59 years old with alopecia areata. Some clones in this sample may be carry-over from other donors' samples.

The V call is TRBV28, the J call TRBJ1-6; D unresolved. The CDR3 is made up of 16 amino acids. Trimming stripped 2 bases from V and 5 bases from J, with 13 bases between. The germline V gene encodes CDR1 MDHEN and CDR2 SYDVKM. CDR3 residues: CASSLSTEMHNSPLHF. CDR3 coding DNA: TGTGCCAGCAGTTTAAGTACAGAGATGCATAATTCACCCCTCCACTTT.

This chain uses TRBV15 with TRBJ2-7, with 7 bases fitting TRBD1. J gave up 5 bases and V 3 bases, and 13 bases lay outside the gene matches. This CDR3 has 16 amino acids. Germline loops: CDR1 LNHNV, CDR2 YYDKDF (reference sequence). CDR3 loop: CATSSLSGGLPDEQYF. For the CDR3, the DNA is TGTGCCACCAGCAGCCTCTCAGGGGGTCTGCCGGACGAGCAGTACTTC.

The genes are TRBV21-1 and TRBJ2-7; the DNA was not compared with TRBD2, the D call given in the table. TRBV21-1 corresponds to a pseudogene. This CDR3 region has 16 residues. CDR3 amino acids: CASSKNPAAGGKEQYF. CDR3 nucleotide sequence: TGTGCCAGCAGCAAAAACCCAGCAGCGGGGGGGAAAGAGCAGTACTTC.

The sample holds many counts of this clonotype. The chain carries TRBV12-3 or TRBV12-4 and TRBJ2-1; TRBD2 aligns across 10 bases. The V gene end was trimmed by 4 bases and the J gene end by 7 bases; junction bases not matched to a gene: 10. CDR3 length equals 16 residues. CDR3 sequence: CASSWTSGSLGNEQFF. In nucleotides, the CDR3 is TGTGCCAGCAGTTGGACTAGCGGATCTCTCGGGAATGAGCAGTTCTTC.

This clonotype occurred a few times. The chain uses TRBV6-2 or TRBV6-3 and TRBJ2-1; D is possibly TRBD1 (5 bases). CDR3 length: 12 amino acids. CDR1 is MNHEY and CDR2 is SVGEGT in the germline V gene. V lost 4 bases and J 8 bases, leaving 9 bases between the germline ends. The CDR3 spells CASSWGRDEQFF. The CDR3 DNA is TGTGCCAGCAGTTGGGGCAGGGATGAGCAGTTCTTC.

This clonotype was counted only a few times. The chain has TRBV5-4 and TRBJ2-3; tentative D call: TRBD2 (6 bases). V lost 3 bases and J lost 0, with 14 bases in between. From germline, CDR1 is SGHNT and CDR2 YYREEE (reference sequence). CDR3 length equals 16 residues. The CDR3 bases are TGTGCCAGCAGCTCGTACCGGGACTTGAGCACAGATACGCAGTATTTT. Its translation is CASSSYRDLSTDTQYF.

This clonotype came up a few times. The chain recombines TRBV19 with TRBJ2-7; D gene unclear. V shed 5 bases and J shed 5 bases, with 7 bases lying between them. There are 11 residues in the CDR3. From germline, CDR1 is LNHDA and CDR2 SQIVND (reference sequence). DNA for the CDR3: TGTGCCAGTAGTGTAGGGCACGAGCAGTACTTC. Translating it yields CASSVGHEQYF.

This clonotype was recorded many times. The chain combines TRBV25-1 with TRBJ2-1, with a weak D call TRBD2 (5 bases). Germline CDR1 and CDR2: MGHDK and SYGVNS. Trimming shortened V by 2 bases and J by 3 bases, and 17 bases separated the two germline ends. The CDR3 has 17 amino acids. The CDR3 nucleotides are TGTGCCAGCAGTGAAATCGGCGCCGCGGCGGGCTACAATGAGCAGTTCTTC. It specifies CASSEIGAAAGYNEQFF.